This T cell receptor beta chain originates from a study of T cells in Graves' hyperthyroidism and ophthalmopathy (dated by TCRdb to between 2018 and 2021). Regarding the research as a whole: To identify distinguishing TCR V-J signatures, a discovery cohort of around 100 patients was used, comprising 43 with Graves' ophthalmopathy and some 57 with stable Graves' hyperthyroidism. Thyroid tissue and blood T-cell repertoires from six Graves' hyperthyroidism patients were also compared in the study. Whether ophthalmopathy could be predicted prospectively was tested in an independent validation cohort made up of approximately 19 hyperthyroidism patients plus 17 patients who later progressed to ophthalmopathy. After blood sampling, hyperthyroidism patients were treated with methimazole at a starting dose of 30 mg daily, and ophthalmopathy patients were treated with high-dose intravenous methylprednisolone. TCR Vbeta CDR3 sequencing of approximately 140 peripheral blood samples (43 ophthalmopathy, 75 hyperthyroidism and around 17 progressor patients) is reported in the paper. The 85 to 100 discovery patients were randomly split 7:3 into training and test sets. Broad study findings and their caveats: Blood samples also contained most of the expanded thyroid clonotypes (frequency above 0.001), which suggests that blood repertoires may reflect thyroid immune responses. In cross-validation, a model built on a 13 V-J signature told ophthalmopathy apart from stable hyperthyroidism with approximately 90% sensitivity and about 81% specificity, and in testing the same model reached 80%/75%. No statistical method was used to set the sample size in advance, and investigators knew the group allocation. During validation, the model predicted progression to ophthalmopathy a median of approximately 6.5 months ahead of onset, with roughly 65% sensitivity and around 73% specificity.

In the germline V gene (reference sequence), CDR1 corresponds to SGHAT and CDR2 to FQDESV. Inclusive of the bounding cysteine and phenylalanine, the CDR3 is 16 residues long. The sequence is cut down to CDR3 DNA, 48 bases in frame from base 1. Ends trimmed: V by 5 bases, J by 2 bases; bases unmatched to a gene: 8. Stable Graves' hyperthyroidism was defined as no progression to ophthalmopathy during 18 months of follow-up. The hyperthyroidism patients were between 18 and 65 years old and newly diagnosed, with a disease duration of less than 2 months. Any patient with an uncontrolled infection, another autoimmune disease, pregnancy or lactation was excluded. Diagnoses were established on the basis of clinical symptoms, serum thyroxine and TRAb, thyroid ultrasound, and orbital computed tomography. Trizol reagent was used to extract total RNA, and RNA quality was then checked on an Agilent 2100 Bioanalyzer.

Amplification of TCR beta CDR3 regions was carried out from RNA transcripts. The first round of RT-PCR for the TCR CDR3 was performed with the HTBI primer set and the Qiagen OneStep RT-PCR kit. A second multiplex PCR round built the libraries, followed by size selection and purification. Libraries were sequenced paired-end with 100 bp reads on an Illumina HiSeq2000. Per the source publication's procedure: Raw data were processed with SOAPnuke, discarding reads with adapters, uncalled bases, mean Phred below 15, or no exact constant-primer or identifier match. High-quality paired reads were merged using COPE v1.2.5, and each unique nucleotide sequence was defined as a clonotype. Clonotypes were aligned to IMGT TRBV, TRBD and TRBJ reference segments using MiTCR v1.1. The analysis was restricted to V-J combinations with a frequency above 0.0001, which together covered approximately 99% of the repertoires. A TCS score was defined as the ratio of F50 (clonal expansion) to E x V (chaos), with BLOSUM62-based TCRdist applied between CDR3 peptides within each V-J. Welch's t-statistics and random forest reduced several hundred V-J features to under 15, which were used in a naive Bayes classifier (R e1071). The public reads were reprocessed in TCRdb via fastp at Q25 and MiXCR, keeping in-frame beta chains. Identical CDR3 proteins give one entry, which carries the most common genes and DNA. V and J calls and clone size were set by TCRdb, not the authors. This sample lists 600,000 or so distinct CDR3 sequences; 46% were detected once. The ten largest clones take up nearly 8.5% of the sample.

This clonotype has only one observation. Its target antigen remains unknown. Per-base quality was not reported, and no clone a single base away is much larger than it. One read gives only weak evidence. Sequencing input: peripheral blood or thyroid tissue (not recorded which). The clonotype was recovered from a woman aged 18-29 years with Graves' hyperthyroidism. Donor details come from another sample of the same person, matched by shared clones. This chain joins TRBV11-1 to TRBJ2-3; TRBD2 fits 9 bases in the junction. The base sequence is TGTGCCAGCAGCCGTCTTAGCGGGAGTACCACAGATACGCAGTATTTT. This codes for CASSRLSGSTTDTQYF.